This T cell receptor (beta chain) was documented in a study of CXCR3-negative and CXCR3-positive naive CD8 T cells. CDR1 and CDR2 from the germline V gene are SEHNR and FQNEAQ (reference sequence). The CDR3 runs 16 residues. On this clonotype itself: Its antigen is currently unknown.

TRB cDNA was prepared as libraries by UMI-labeled 5' RACE. TCRdb reprocessed the 5' RACE reads, with one entry per CDR3 protein and no DNA. Here the sample table reports 150,000 or so distinct CDR3 sequences. General observations from the study: Greater hydrophobicity was found in TRB CDR3s of CXCR3-positive naive cells than of CXCR3-negative naive cells.

The clonotype was recovered from a human donor in good health. Some clones in this sample may be carry-over from other donors' samples. Sequencing used naive CXCR3+ CD8+ T cells from blood. Indicated subset: CD45RO-CCR7+CD27+CD95- naive CD8+ T cells expressing CXCR3 (TNR3+). The chain couples TRBV7-9 to TRBJ2-6. CDR3 protein: CASSPGQGSGANVLTF. Based on the CDR3 plus reference TRBV7-9 and TRBJ2-6, the full variable domain is DTGVSQNPRHKITKRGQNVTFRCDPISEHNRLYWYRQTLGQGPEFLTYFQNEAQLEKSRLLSDRFSAERPKGSFSTLEIQRTEQGDSAMYLCASSPGQGSGANVLTFGAGSRLTVL.